These 15 T cell receptor beta chains originate from one sample sequenced in a study of T cell changes during pregnancy in multiple sclerosis. Measured with immunoSEQ multiplex PCR; TCRdb has only the in-frame clones, and not every one. This table holds some 55,000 clones, around 92% found once. The specimen was peripheral blood, collected after pregnancy. All receptors come from a female donor in good health, enrolled as a control in a pregnancy study.

The V call is TRBV6-5, the J call TRBJ2-1; D is possibly TRBD1 (5 bases). Trimming left V 11 bases short and J 0 bases short, with 8 bases between. This CDR3 is 12 amino acids long. Germline assignment: CDR1 MNHEY and CDR2 SVGAGI. The CDR3: CACQGSYNEQFF. The CDR3 coding sequence is TGTGCCTGCCAGGGCTCCTACAATGAGCAGTTCTTC.

This clone came up once. The chain couples TRBV19 to TRBJ2-5, with 11 nucleotides matching TRBD1. V lost 10 bases to trimming and J lost 5 bases; unmatched junction nucleotides: 12. Germline CDR1 reads LNHDA; CDR2 reads SQIVND (reference sequence). This CDR3 spans 15 amino acids. CDR3 bases: TGTGCCACGACCGGGACAGGGGGTTCCGGGGAGACCCAGTACTTC. It codes for CATTGTGGSGETQYF.

V usage is TRBV28 and J usage is TRBJ1-1; D possibly corresponds to TRBD1 (6 bases). This CDR3 has 13 amino acids. In germline, CDR1 is MDHEN, CDR2 SYDVKM. V gave up 8 bases and J gave up 11 bases, with 21 bases separating them. CDR3 sequence reads: CASGHKDRLLAFF. As DNA, the CDR3 is TGTGCCAGCGGCCACAAGGACAGATTGCTGGCTTTCTTT.

The chain carries TRBV6-5 and TRBJ2-7; TRBD1 aligns across 11 bases. With 2 bases clipped from V and 6 bases from J, the junction kept 6 bases outside the gene matches. Germline V CDR1 and CDR2: MNHEY, SVGAGI. The CDR3 sequence is 15 residues long. CDR3 in DNA: TGTGCCAGCAGTTACCTGGGACAGGGGGGAGTCGAGCAGTACTTC. The encoded protein is CASSYLGQGGVEQYF.

The rearrangement joins TRBV2 to TRBJ2-1, with 8 bases fitting TRBD1. Germline CDR1 SNHLY, CDR2 FYNNEI. This CDR3 region has 14 residues. Trimming cost V 5 bases and J 8 bases; bases outside gene matches: 8. The CDR3 is CASSKETGAHEQFF. CDR3 DNA: TGTGCCAGCAGTAAAGAGACAGGGGCACATGAGCAGTTCTTC.

The chain combines TRBV18 with TRBJ2-1; 9 nucleotides match TRBD2. This CDR3 region has 15 residues. Losses at the gene ends were 3 bases for V and 4 bases for J; bases not matched to a gene: 4. CDR1 is KGHSH, CDR2 LQKENI, per germline. The CDR3 DNA reads as TGTGCCAGCTCACCGGGGCTAGCGGGGTACAATGAGCAGTTCTTC. It specifies CASSPGLAGYNEQFF.

V is TRBV5-4 and J is TRBJ1-2; 10 positions match TRBD1. Per germline, CDR1 SGHNT and CDR2 YYREEE (reference sequence). V shed 6 bases and J 9 bases; nucleotides not matched to a gene: 14. This CDR3 comprises 15 residues. The CDR3 DNA reads as TGTGCCAGCACCTTAGGAAGAGGACAGGGGGTGAGCTACACCTTC. Amino acids: CASTLGRGQGVSYTF. Variable domain in full (rest from reference TRBV5-4 and TRBJ1-2): ETGVTQSPTHLIKTRGQQVTLRCSSQSGHNTVSWYQQALGQGPQFIFQYYREEENGRGNFPPRFSGLQFPNYSSELNVNALELDDSALYLCASTLGRGQGVSYTFGSGTRLTVV.

The chain carries TRBV5-1 and TRBJ2-7, with 8 bases lining up with TRBD1. V trimming: 3 bases; J trimming: 5 bases; junction bases outside the gene matches: 7. The CDR3 has 14 residues. Germline-derived CDR1 and CDR2 are SGHRS and YFSETQ. The CDR3 DNA is TGCGCCAGCAGCTACTGGACAGGGCCCAACGAGCAGTACTTC. It yields the protein CASSYWTGPNEQYF.

V usage is TRBV11-2 and J usage is TRBJ2-1; D not certain. Per germline, CDR1 SGHAT and CDR2 FQNNGV. Between the trimmed V and J ends, which lost 1 base and 9 bases, there was a span of 13 bases. This CDR3 comprises 14 residues. The CDR3 DNA reads as TGTGCCAGCAGCTTAGGTCCGAGTAGTGGTGAGCAGTTCTTC. Translated: CASSLGPSSGEQFF.

This chain links TRBV5-1 with TRBJ1-1; 7 bases agree with TRBD1. Germline loops: CDR1 SGHRS, CDR2 YFSETQ. The CDR3 is 13 residues long. The V and J ends lost 7 bases and 5 bases, in that order; junction bases with no gene match: 8. The CDR3 sequence: CASVGQVETEAFF. In DNA, the CDR3 is TGCGCCAGCGTAGGACAGGTTGAAACTGAAGCTTTCTTT. Together with reference TRBV5-1 and TRBJ1-1, the CDR3 gives the full variable domain: KAGVTQTPRYLIKTRGQQVTLSCSPISGHRSVSWYQQTPGQGLQFLFEYFSETQRNKGNFPGRFSGRQFSNSRSEMNVSTLELGDSALYLCASVGQVETEAFFGQGTRLTVV.

The chain has TRBV5-1 and TRBJ2-2, with D uncertain. The CDR3 sequence is 13 residues long. Germline CDR1 is SGHRS and CDR2 is YFSETQ. Trimming stripped 1 base from V and 7 bases from J, with 8 bases between. CDR3 protein: CASSLSTRGELFF. Written as DNA, the CDR3 is TGCGCCAGCAGCTTGAGCACTCGCGGGGAGCTGTTTTTT.

The chain is built from TRBV9 and TRBJ2-5, with 8 bases matching TRBD1. The CDR3 spans 17 residues. Germline CDR1 SGDLS, CDR2 YYNGEE. V was pared by 4 bases and J by 1 base, with 12 bases of the junction left unmatched. The CDR3 DNA reads TGTGCCAGCAGCCCTACTCCGGGACAGGTGATCCAAGAGACCCAGTACTTC. Translating it yields CASSPTPGQVIQETQYF.

V and J are TRBV6-1 and TRBJ2-7, with 11 bases aligning to TRBD2. The V gene's germline CDR1 is MNHNS and CDR2 SASEGT. V dropped 4 bases and J dropped 2; count of bases not matched to a gene: 7. The CDR3 has 16 residues. CDR3 coding DNA: TGTGCCAGCAGTGGCCGACTAGCGGGAACTCCCTACGAGCAGTACTTC. It yields the protein CASSGRLAGTPYEQYF.

V gene TRBV19 combines with J gene TRBJ1-1; no clear D. The CDR3 is made up of 12 amino acids. The germline gives CDR1 LNHDA, CDR2 SQIVND (reference sequence). Between the trimmed V and J ends, which lost 6 bases and 1 base, there was a span of 6 bases. DNA of the CDR3: TGTGCCAGTAGACAGCCGAACACTGAAGCTTTCTTT. Protein: CASRQPNTEAFF.

The chain joins TRBV27 to TRBJ2-5, with TRBD1 as a possible D gene (7 bases). The CDR3 is 14 residues long. Trimming cost V 4 bases and J 4 bases, with 13 bases left between them. Germline loops: CDR1 MNHEY, CDR2 SMNVEV (reference sequence). The CDR3 region is CASSSTEGAETQYF. The DNA of the CDR3 is TGTGCCAGCAGTTCGACGGAGGGGGCAGAGACCCAGTACTTC.